Sequencing of this T cell receptor (beta chain) was carried out in a study of blood T cells in healthy people across ages. Study-wide results and caveats: Naive CD4+ cell counts and diversity both ran higher in long-lived than in aged donors. Measured against age, TCR beta diversity per million T cells decreased in a roughly linear manner.

As for this clonotype: Its antigen remains unidentified.

This CDR3 is built from 12 residues. Looked up from germline, CDR1 is LNHDA and CDR2 is SQIVND (reference sequence). The V end lost 5 bases, the J end lost 13 bases, and 15 bases lay between the germline ends. Isolation per sample recovered at least 6 million PBMCs. Using a J-beta primer mix together with a sample-barcoded 5' primer, a second PCR was run for roughly 7 to 12 cycles. A template-switch adaptor with 12 random nucleotides tagged each cDNA molecule. MiXCR, run by TCRdb on the 5' RACE reads, gives a single entry per CDR3 protein. Here the sample spans some 1.5 million distinct CDR3 sequences, roughly 43% being singletons.

This clonotype was sampled from a woman in her late teens or twenties in good health. This chain connects TRBV19 to TRBJ2-1, with D perhaps matching TRBD2 (6 bases). The specimen was blood. CDR3 loop: CASSALAGKQFF. As DNA, the CDR3 is TGTGCCAGTAGTGCACTGGCGGGAAAACAGTTCTTC. Complete variable domain (other parts from reference TRBV19 and TRBJ2-1): DGGITQSPKYLFRKEGQNVTLSCEQNLNHDAMYWYRQDPGQGLRLIYYSQIVNDFQKGDIAEGYSVSREKKESFPLTVTSAQKNPTAFYLCASSALAGKQFFGPGTRLTVL.